This T cell receptor (beta chain) was retrieved from a study of T cell responses to AZD1222 COVID-19 vaccine. Whole-study findings and limits: Spike-specific TCR breadth rose after two AZD1222 doses, and depth rose as well. Just six AZD1222 recipients were seropositive at baseline. Regions 160-218 and 743-854 held dominance among vaccine-associated CD4 TCRs, which spanned spike.

Method: immunoSEQ multiplex PCR; TCRdb's copy keeps in-frame clones and lacks some. Of 95,000 to 150,000 clones in the sample, approximately 89% were seen once. The V segment lost 7 bases and the J segment 14 bases; nucleotides outside the gene matches: 15. The CDR3 has 13 amino acids. There are a few counts of this clone. Antigen: not known. V gene TRBV12-3 or TRBV12-4 combines with J gene TRBJ1-1; 8 nucleotides match TRBD1. This clonotype originated in an adult in good health. The specimen was peripheral blood, collected on day 0 of AZD1222 vaccination. Written as DNA, the CDR3 is TGTGCCAGCACCACTCTCAGGACAGGGCTTTCATTCTTT. Its translation is CASTTLRTGLSFF.